This TCR beta chain was sequenced for a study of OX40 agonist ivuxolimab in advanced cancers. Broadly, across the study: The costimulatory receptor OX40 (CD134) was targeted by ivuxolimab, a fully human IgG2 agonistic monoclonal antibody. Intravenous ivuxolimab was administered to patients every 2 weeks at six dose levels: 0.01, 0.1, 0.3, 1.5, 3 and 10 mg/kg. Among the roughly 52 dose-escalation patients, some 20 had hepatocellular carcinoma, about 15 melanoma, 9 renal cell carcinoma and 9 head and neck cancer. In the dose-escalation cohort, 82.7% of patients were male, and the mean age was approximately 60 years, with a range of about 23 to 90. Patients were allowed to have had prior anti-PD-1, anti-PD-L1 or anti-CTLA-4 therapy, and approximately 43% of the dose-escalation patients had previously received checkpoint inhibitors. Three dose-escalation patients achieved partial responses, one with hepatocellular carcinoma and two with cutaneous melanoma. The point of sequencing TCRbeta in the periphery was to test whether ivuxolimab changed TCR sequence diversity and drove clonal T-cell expansion. The paper reports the monotherapy dose-escalation portion (N of about 54 patients) of the phase I ivuxolimab trial. General findings and caveats noted by the study authors: Which antigens the clonally expanded peripheral T cells were specific for was not determined. Partial responders in the 0.1-3.0 mg/kg groups had among the lowest normalized peripheral clonal expansion, especially among CD8+ T cells. At doses of 0.1 to 3.0 mg/kg, clonal expansion of both CD4+ and CD8+ T cells in blood was seen between baseline and week 6. Low levels of normalized T-cell clonal expansion were also seen in some nonresponding patients. After ivuxolimab, more expanded clones were found on average in CD8+ T cells than in CD4+ T cells.

Patients with autoimmune disease history or receiving systemic immunosuppression were excluded from the trial. Peripheral blood for TCR sequencing was collected from all dose cohorts at baseline, on cycle 4 day 1, and on cycle 7 day 1. The samples were taken from a phase I, first-in-human, multicenter, open-label dose-escalation trial of ivuxolimab. Adults with locally advanced or metastatic head and neck squamous cell, hepatocellular, melanoma or renal cell carcinoma were enrolled in the trial. Before TCR sequencing, CD4+ T cells and CD8+ T cells from peripheral blood were sorted into separate populations. To sequence the TCRbeta CDR3 region, genomic DNA was isolated from the sorted cells. The immunoSEQ Assay was used to sequence the TCRbeta CDR3 regions. The immuneACCESS repertoire file appears here via TCRdb, limited to in-frame rearrangements. These files lack a portion of the clones; in checked studies, under half of the deficit traces to unresolved V genes, and the cause of the others is not known. In this sample the table shows tens of thousands of clones, about 90% of which occur a single time. The ten largest clones represent 7% to 8.5% of the sample.

The CDR3, from cysteine to phenylalanine, totals 13 residues. The kept DNA is CDR3 alone, 39 bases in frame from the first base. The V and J ends are trimmed by 4 bases and 4 bases, leaving 10 bases between them. As encoded in the germline V gene, CDR1 is KGHSY while CDR2 is FQNENV. As to this clone: Its antigen target is currently unknown. No base-level quality is on record; no much larger clone is a single base apart.

The source is an adult with an advanced solid tumor such as melanoma, head and neck, liver or kidney cancer. The chain couples TRBV16 to TRBJ1-2; the D region possibly corresponds to TRBD1 (5 bases align). Sequenced material: CD4+ or CD8+ T cells sorted from blood, taken in a trial of the OX40 agonist ivuxolimab. CDR3 reads: CASSRDGIYGYTF. The nucleotide sequence reads as follows: TGTGCCAGCAGCCGGGACGGTATCTATGGCTACACCTTC.